The 7 T cell receptor beta chains in this list originate from one sample, sequenced in a study of T cell responses to AZD1222 COVID-19 vaccine. Only in-frame clones appear in the TCRdb table, and some are missing; sequencing was by immunoSEQ multiplex PCR. This table has 100,000 to 150,000 clones, over 90% appearing once. The sequences come from peripheral blood, collected on day 0 of AZD1222 vaccination. The source is an adult in good health.

The chain recombines TRBV9 with TRBJ2-3, with D perhaps assigned TRBD1 or TRBD2 (6 bases each). Germline V gene sequence: CDR1 SGDLS, CDR2 YYNGEE. The CDR3 is 14 residues long. V was shortened by 2 bases and J by 5 bases, with 12 bases between the two germline ends. CDR3 in DNA: TGTGCCAGCAGCGTCCTACAGGGAGGAGATACGCAGTATTTT. This encodes CASSVLQGGDTQYF.

This clone was seen only a few times. The gene calls are TRBV13 and TRBJ1-6, with D hard to call. The CDR3 loop spans 11 amino acids. Trimming took off 6 bases at V and 14 bases at J, with 11 bases between the two ends. Germline loops: CDR1 PRHDT, CDR2 FYEKMQ (reference sequence). CDR3 nucleotide sequence: TGTGCCAGCAGTCGATCTGGATCCCTCCACTTT. It encodes CASSRSGSLHF.

The chain is built from TRBV19 and TRBJ1-2, with TRBD1 identical over 9 bases. The V gene end was trimmed by 7 bases and the J gene end by 5 bases; junction bases not matched to a gene: 2. From germline, CDR1 is LNHDA and CDR2 SQIVND (reference sequence). The length of the CDR3 is 12 residues. In DNA form, the CDR3 reads TGTGCCAGTACCGGGACAGGGTATGGCTACACCTTC. This codes for CASTGTGYGYTF.

The chain combines TRBV5-1 with TRBJ1-6; 10 bases are a match to TRBD1. V lost 4 bases, J lost 8 bases, and 6 bases stayed unmatched. From germline, CDR1 is SGHRS and CDR2 YFSETQ. The CDR3 loop spans 15 amino acids. CDR3 DNA: TGCGCCAGCAGCAAGGGGGACAGGGGAGATTCACCCCTCCACTTT. Translating it yields CASSKGDRGDSPLHF.

The gene calls are TRBV7-9 and TRBJ2-1, with D tentatively TRBD1 or TRBD2 (6 bases each). V was clipped by 3 bases and J by 5 bases, with 23 bases between them. This CDR3 is built from 18 residues. Per the germline V gene, CDR1 is SEHNR and CDR2 is FQNEAQ (reference sequence). CDR3 protein: CASSLRRAYRVRDNEQFF. Written as DNA, the CDR3 is TGTGCCAGCAGCTTGCGGAGGGCATACAGGGTGAGGGACAATGAGCAGTTCTTC.

The chain recombines TRBV7-2 with TRBJ2-3; the match to TRBD2 covers 7 bases. After removal of 5 bases from V and 7 bases from J, the junction contained 9 bases not matched to a gene. Germline V gives CDR1 SGHTA, CDR2 FQGNSA. The CDR3 consists of 14 residues. CDR3 protein: CASSPGAGYNTQYF. CDR3 nucleotide sequence: TGTGCCAGCAGCCCAGGAGCGGGATATAATACGCAGTATTTT. The full variable domain, its missing parts supplied by reference TRBV7-2 and TRBJ2-3, is GAGVSQSPSNKVTEKGKDVELRCDPISGHTALYWYRQSLGQGLEFLIYFQGNSAPDKSGLPSDRFSAERTGGSVSTLTIQRTQQEDSAVYLCASSPGAGYNTQYFGPGTRLTVL.

V gene TRBV6-2 or TRBV6-3 combines with J gene TRBJ1-2, with D possibly TRBD1 on 5 matching bases. CDR3 size: 11 residues. Germline CDR1 and CDR2: MNHEY and SVGEGT. V lost 6 bases to trimming and J lost 8 bases, with 10 bases between them. The CDR3, as DNA: TGTGCCAGCAGCATGGGGGGAGGCTACACCTTC. Protein: CASSMGGGYTF.